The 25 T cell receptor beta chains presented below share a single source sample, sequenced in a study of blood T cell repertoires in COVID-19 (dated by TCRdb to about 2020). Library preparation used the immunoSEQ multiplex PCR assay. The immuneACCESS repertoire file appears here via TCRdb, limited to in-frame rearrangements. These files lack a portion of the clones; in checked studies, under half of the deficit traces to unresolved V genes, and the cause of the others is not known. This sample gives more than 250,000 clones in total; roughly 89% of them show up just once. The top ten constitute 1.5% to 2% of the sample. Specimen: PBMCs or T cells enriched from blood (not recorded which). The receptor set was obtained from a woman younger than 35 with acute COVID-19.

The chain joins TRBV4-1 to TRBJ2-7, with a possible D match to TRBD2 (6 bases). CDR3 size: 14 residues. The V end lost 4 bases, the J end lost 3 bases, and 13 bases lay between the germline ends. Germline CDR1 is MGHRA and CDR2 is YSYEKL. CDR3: CASSPRDLYYEQYF. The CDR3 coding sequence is TGCGCCAGCAGCCCGCGGGACTTATACTACGAGCAGTACTTC.

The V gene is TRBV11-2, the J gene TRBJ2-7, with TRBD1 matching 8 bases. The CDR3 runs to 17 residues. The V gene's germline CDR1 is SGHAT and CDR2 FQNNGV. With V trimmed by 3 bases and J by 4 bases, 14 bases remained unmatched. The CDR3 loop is CASSLFSALQGDYEQYF. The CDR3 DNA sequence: TGTGCCAGCAGCTTGTTTTCCGCGTTACAGGGGGATTACGAGCAGTACTTC.

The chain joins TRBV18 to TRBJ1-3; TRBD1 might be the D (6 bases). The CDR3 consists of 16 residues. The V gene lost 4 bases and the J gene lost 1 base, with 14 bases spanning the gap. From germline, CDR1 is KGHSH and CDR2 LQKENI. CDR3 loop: CASSQDKQGSGNTIYF. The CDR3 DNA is TGTGCCAGCTCACAGGACAAGCAGGGGTCTGGAAACACCATATATTTT. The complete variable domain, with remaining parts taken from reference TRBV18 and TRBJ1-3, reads NAGVMQNPRHLVRRRGQEARLRCSPMKGHSHVYWYRQLPEEGLKFMVYLQKENIIDESGMPKERFSAEFPKEGPSILRIQQVVRGDSAAYFCASSQDKQGSGNTIYFGEGSWLTVV.

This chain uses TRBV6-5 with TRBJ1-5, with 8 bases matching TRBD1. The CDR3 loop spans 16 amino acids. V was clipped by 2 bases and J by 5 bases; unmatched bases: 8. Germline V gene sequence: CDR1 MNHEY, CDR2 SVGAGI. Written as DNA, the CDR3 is TGTGCCAGCAGTTACAGGCAGGGGGCGACGGATCAGCCCCAGCATTTT. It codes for CASSYRQGATDQPQHF.

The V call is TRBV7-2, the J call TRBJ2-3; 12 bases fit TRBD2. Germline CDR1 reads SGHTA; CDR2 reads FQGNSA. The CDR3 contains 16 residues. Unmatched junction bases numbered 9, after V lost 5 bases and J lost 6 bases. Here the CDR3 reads CASSLRTSGVVDTQYF. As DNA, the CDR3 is TGTGCCAGCAGCCTGCGGACTAGCGGGGTCGTGGATACGCAGTATTTT. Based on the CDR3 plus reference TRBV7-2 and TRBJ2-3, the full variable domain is GAGVSQSPSNKVTEKGKDVELRCDPISGHTALYWYRQSLGQGLEFLIYFQGNSAPDKSGLPSDRFSAERTGGSVSTLTIQRTQQEDSAVYLCASSLRTSGVVDTQYFGPGTRLTVL.

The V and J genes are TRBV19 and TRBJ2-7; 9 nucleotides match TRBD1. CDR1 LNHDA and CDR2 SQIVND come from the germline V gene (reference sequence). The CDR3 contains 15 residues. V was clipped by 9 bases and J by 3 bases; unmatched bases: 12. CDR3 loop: CASSPVGTGIYEQYF. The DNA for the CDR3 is TGTGCCAGCAGCCCGGTCGGGACAGGGATCTACGAGCAGTACTTC.

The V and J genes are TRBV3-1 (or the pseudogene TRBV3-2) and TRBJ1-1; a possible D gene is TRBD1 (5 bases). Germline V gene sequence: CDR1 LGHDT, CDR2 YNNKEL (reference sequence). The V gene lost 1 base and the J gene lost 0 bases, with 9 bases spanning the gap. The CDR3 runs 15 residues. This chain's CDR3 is CASSQARGMNTEAFF. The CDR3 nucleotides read TGTGCCAGCAGCCAAGCGCGGGGGATGAACACTGAAGCTTTCTTT.

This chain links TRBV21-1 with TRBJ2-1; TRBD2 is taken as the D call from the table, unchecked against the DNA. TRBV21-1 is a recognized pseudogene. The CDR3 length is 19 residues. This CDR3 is CASKGPGTSGTGAYNEQFF. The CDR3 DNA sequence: TGTGCCAGCAAAGGACCCGGGACTAGCGGGACTGGGGCATACAATGAGCAGTTCTTC.

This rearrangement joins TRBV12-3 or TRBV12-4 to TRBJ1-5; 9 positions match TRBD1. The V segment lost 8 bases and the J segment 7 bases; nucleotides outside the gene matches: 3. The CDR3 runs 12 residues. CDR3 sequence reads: CASGTGGQPQHF. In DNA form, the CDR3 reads TGTGCCAGCGGCACAGGGGGCCAGCCCCAGCATTTT.

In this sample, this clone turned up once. The CDR3: CASSIGGGNTEAFF. The CDR3, as DNA: TGTGCCAGTAGTATAGGGGGGGGGAACACTGAAGCTTTCTTT. The chain carries TRBV19 and TRBJ1-1; D is perhaps TRBD1 (5 bases). Germline CDR1 and CDR2: LNHDA and SQIVND (reference sequence). This CDR3 comprises 14 residues. With 1 base removed from V and 1 base from J, the gap between germline ends came to 7 bases.

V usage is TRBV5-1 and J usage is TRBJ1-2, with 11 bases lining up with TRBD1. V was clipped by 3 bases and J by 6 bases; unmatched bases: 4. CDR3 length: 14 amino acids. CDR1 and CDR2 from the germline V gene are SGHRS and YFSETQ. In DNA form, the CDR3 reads TGCGCCAGCAGCTCGGACAGGGGGCTTGATGGCTACACCTTC. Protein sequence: CASSSDRGLDGYTF.

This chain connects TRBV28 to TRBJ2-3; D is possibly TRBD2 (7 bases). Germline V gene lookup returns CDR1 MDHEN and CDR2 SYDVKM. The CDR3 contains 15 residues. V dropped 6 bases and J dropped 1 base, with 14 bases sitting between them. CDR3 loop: CASSRGGPGTDTQYF. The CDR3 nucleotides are TGTGCCAGCAGCAGGGGAGGGCCGGGCACAGATACGCAGTATTTT.

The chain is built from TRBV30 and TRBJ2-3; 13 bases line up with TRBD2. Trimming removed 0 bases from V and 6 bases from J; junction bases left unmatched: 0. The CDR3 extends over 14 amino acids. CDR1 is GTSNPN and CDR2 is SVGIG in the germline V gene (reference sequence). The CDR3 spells CAWSVLAGGDTQYF. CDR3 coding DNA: TGTGCCTGGAGTGTACTAGCGGGAGGGGATACGCAGTATTTT.

The CDR3 nucleotides are TGTGCCAGCAGTCCTCGGGGAACCCGCTCCTACAATGAGCAGTTCTTC. This gives the protein CASSPRGTRSYNEQFF. The chain combines TRBV6-6 with TRBJ2-1; D is perhaps TRBD2 (5 bases). The CDR3 covers 16 residues. The V end was cut by 5 bases, the J end by 0 bases, with 14 bases between. Germline V gene data show CDR1 as MNHNY and CDR2 as SVGAGI (reference sequence).

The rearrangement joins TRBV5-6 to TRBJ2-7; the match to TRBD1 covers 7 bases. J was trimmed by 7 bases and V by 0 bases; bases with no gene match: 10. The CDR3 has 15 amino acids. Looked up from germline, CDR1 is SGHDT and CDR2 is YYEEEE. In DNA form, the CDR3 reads TGTGCCAGCAGCTTGGGGACAGGAGGCAATATTGAGCAGTACTTC. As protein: CASSLGTGGNIEQYF.

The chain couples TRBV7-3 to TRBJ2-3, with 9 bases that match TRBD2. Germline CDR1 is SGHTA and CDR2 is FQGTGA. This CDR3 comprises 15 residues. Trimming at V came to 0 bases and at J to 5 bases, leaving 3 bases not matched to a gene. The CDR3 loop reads CASSLTPLAGDTQYF. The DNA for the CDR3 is TGTGCCAGCAGCTTAACCCCACTAGCGGGAGATACGCAGTATTTT.

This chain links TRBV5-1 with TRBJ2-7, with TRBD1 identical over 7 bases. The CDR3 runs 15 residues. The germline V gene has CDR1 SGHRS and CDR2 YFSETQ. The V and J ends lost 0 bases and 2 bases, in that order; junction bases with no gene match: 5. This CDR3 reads CASSLEGGPAYEQYF. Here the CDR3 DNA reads TGCGCCAGCAGCTTGGAAGGGGGCCCCGCCTACGAGCAGTACTTC.

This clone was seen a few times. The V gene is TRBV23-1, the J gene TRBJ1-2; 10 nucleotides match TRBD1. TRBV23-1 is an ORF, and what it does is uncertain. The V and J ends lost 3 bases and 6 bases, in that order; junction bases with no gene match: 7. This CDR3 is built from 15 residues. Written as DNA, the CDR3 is TGCGCCAGCAGTCACGACAGGGGGCGTAGGAATGGCTACACCTTC. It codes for CASSHDRGRRNGYTF.

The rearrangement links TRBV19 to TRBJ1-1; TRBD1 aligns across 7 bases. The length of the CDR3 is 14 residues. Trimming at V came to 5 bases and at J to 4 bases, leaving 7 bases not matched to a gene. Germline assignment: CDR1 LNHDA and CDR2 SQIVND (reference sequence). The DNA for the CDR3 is TGTGCCAGTAGTGAACGACAGGGATTCACTGAAGCTTTCTTT. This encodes CASSERQGFTEAFF.

CDR3 sequence (DNA): TGTGCCAGTAGAGCACAGGGGGTATGGACCGGGGAGCTGTTTTTT. Translation: CASRAQGVWTGELFF. J is TRBJ2-2 and V is TRBV19; 8 bases map to TRBD1. This CDR3 spans 15 amino acids. The germline gives CDR1 LNHDA, CDR2 SQIVND (reference sequence). V dropped 6 bases and J dropped 5; count of bases not matched to a gene: 8.

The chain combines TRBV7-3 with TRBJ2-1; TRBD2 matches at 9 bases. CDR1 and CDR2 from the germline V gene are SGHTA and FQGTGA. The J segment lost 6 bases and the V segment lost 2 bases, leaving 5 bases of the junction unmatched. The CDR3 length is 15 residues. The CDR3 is CASSLAGGSGNEQFF. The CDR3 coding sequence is TGTGCCAGCAGCTTAGCGGGAGGGTCCGGCAATGAGCAGTTCTTC.

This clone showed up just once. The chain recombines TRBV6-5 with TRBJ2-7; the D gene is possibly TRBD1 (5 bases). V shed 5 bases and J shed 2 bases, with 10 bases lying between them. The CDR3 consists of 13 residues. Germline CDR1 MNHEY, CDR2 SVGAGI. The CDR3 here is CASSPQGPYEQYF. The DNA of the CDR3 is TGTGCCAGCAGTCCCCAGGGCCCCTACGAGCAGTACTTC.

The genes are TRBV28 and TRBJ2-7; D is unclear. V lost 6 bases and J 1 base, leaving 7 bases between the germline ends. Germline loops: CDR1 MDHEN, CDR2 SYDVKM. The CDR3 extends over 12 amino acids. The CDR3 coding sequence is TGTGCCAGCAGAGCGATATCCTACGAGCAGTACTTC. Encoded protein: CASRAISYEQYF.

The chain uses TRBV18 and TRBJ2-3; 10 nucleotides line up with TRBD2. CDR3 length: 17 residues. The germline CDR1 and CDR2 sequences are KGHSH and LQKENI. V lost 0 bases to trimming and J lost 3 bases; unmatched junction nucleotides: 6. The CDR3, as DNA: TGTGCCAGCTCACCACCGGCTAGCGGGAGAGGGACAGATACGCAGTATTTT. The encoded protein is CASSPPASGRGTDTQYF.

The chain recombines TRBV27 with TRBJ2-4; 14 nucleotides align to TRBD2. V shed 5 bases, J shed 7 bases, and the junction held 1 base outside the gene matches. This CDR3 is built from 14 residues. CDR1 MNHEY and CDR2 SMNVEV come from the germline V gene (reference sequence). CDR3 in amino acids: CASSRLAGGNIQYF. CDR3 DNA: TGTGCCAGCAGTCGACTAGCGGGAGGGAACATTCAGTACTTC.